The TCR beta chain described here comes from a study of cytomegalovirus exposure and HLA in healthy donors. PCR was performed using 60 Vbeta and 13 Jbeta primers. Sequencing was performed with immunoSEQ multiplex PCR; in TCRdb, only in-frame clones are kept and a portion is missing. Of 170,000 or so clones detected, approximately 80% appear once; the ten largest clones hold about 3.4%. Trimming at V came to 6 bases and at J to 1 base, leaving 1 base not matched to a gene. The germline V gene has CDR1 MNHNS and CDR2 SASEGT. This CDR3 spans 15 amino acids. The sequencing sample was made of PBMCs. The chain is built from TRBV6-1 and TRBJ2-1; TRBD2 matches 12 bases. This TCR was sampled from a woman aged 45-60 years in good health and CMV-seropositive. The CDR3 region has the DNA TGTGCCAGCAGGACTAGCGGGGGATCCTACAATGAGCAGTTCTTC. Protein: CASRTSGGSYNEQFF.